Each of the 20 T cell receptor beta chains below was sequenced from the same sample in a study of technical replicates of blood from a handful of donors (dated by TCRdb to the late 2010s). Library preparation employed the immunoSEQ multiplex PCR assay. TCRdb took over this immuneACCESS table, retaining in-frame rearrangements with V and J assigned. Such tables are incomplete; in checked studies, under half of the missing clones stem from an unresolved V gene, and the remainder is unexplained. Counted in this sample were 65,000 to 90,000 clones; around 94% of them appeared once. About 0.4% of the sample lies in the top ten. The sequenced material came from T cells isolated from PBMCs. These receptors were taken from a human donor in good health.

The rearrangement uses TRBV7-2 and TRBJ2-5; 10 bases agree with TRBD1. The CDR3 runs to 14 residues. CDR1 and CDR2 (germline): SGHTA, FQGNSA. Germline trimming cut 5 bases from V and 5 bases from J; bases unmatched to any gene: 5. In DNA form, the CDR3 reads TGTGCCAGCAGCCCGAGGACAGGGGGGGAGACCCAGTACTTC. Protein product: CASSPRTGGETQYF.

This clone was observed once. J is TRBJ2-1 and V is TRBV11-2; D is undetermined. CDR1 is SGHAT, CDR2 FQNNGV, per germline. This CDR3 has 15 residues. Trimming removed 1 base at V and 4 bases at J, with 11 bases between. The CDR3 DNA reads as TGTGCCAGCAGCTTAGGGGTCGCGACTTACAATGAGCAGTTCTTC. Translating gives CASSLGVATYNEQFF. The complete variable domain, with remaining parts taken from reference TRBV11-2 and TRBJ2-1, reads EAGVAQSPRYKIIEKRQSVAFWCNPISGHATLYWYQQILGQGPKLLIQFQNNGVVDDSQLPKDRFSAERLKGVDSTLKIQPAKLEDSAVYLCASSLGVATYNEQFFGPGTRLTVL.

This sequence joins TRBV5-4 and TRBJ2-3; TRBD2 matches at 9 bases. The CDR3 runs to 16 residues. The germline CDR1 and CDR2 sequences are SGHNT and YYREEE (reference sequence). Germline trimming cut 4 bases from V and 5 bases from J; bases unmatched to any gene: 11. The CDR3 loop reads CASSVSIAGVLDTQYF. The CDR3 DNA sequence: TGTGCCAGCAGCGTTTCTATAGCGGGAGTATTAGATACGCAGTATTTT.

The chain employs TRBV27 and TRBJ2-7, with D tentatively TRBD1 (6 bases). The V gene lost 8 bases and the J gene lost 5 bases, with 16 bases spanning the gap. The germline V gene has CDR1 MNHEY and CDR2 SMNVEV (reference sequence). CDR3 length: 13 residues. The CDR3 sequence is CASLRGGSHEQYF. For the CDR3, the DNA is TGTGCCAGCTTGCGAGGGGGTTCCCACGAGCAGTACTTC.

CDR3 protein: CASSAGTSYNEQFF. The CDR3 DNA reads as TGTGCCAGCAGCGCCGGGACTAGCTACAATGAGCAGTTCTTC. V usage is TRBV9 and J usage is TRBJ2-1, with 8 bases identical to TRBD2. The CDR3 runs to 14 residues. Germline CDR1 reads SGDLS; CDR2 reads YYNGEE. The J segment lost 3 bases and the V segment lost 3 bases, leaving 2 bases of the junction unmatched. Using reference TRBV9 and TRBJ2-1 for the parts outside the CDR3, the full variable domain is DSGVTQTPKHLITATGQRVTLRCSPRSGDLSVYWYQQSLDQGLQFLIQYYNGEERAKGNILERFSAQQFPDLHSELNLSSLELGDSALYFCASSAGTSYNEQFFGPGTRLTVL.

The rearrangement uses TRBV6-5 and TRBJ2-7, with 12 bases identical to TRBD2. The CDR3 consists of 15 residues. Germline assignment: CDR1 MNHEY and CDR2 SVGAGI. V gave up 10 bases and J gave up 4 bases; unmatched junction bases: 11. The CDR3 DNA reads TGTGCCACCTCGGGACTAGCGGGCCAATTGTACGAGCAGTACTTC. Amino acid sequence: CATSGLAGQLYEQYF.

The V gene is TRBV27, the J gene TRBJ1-2; 8 bases are shared with TRBD1. CDR3 length equals 14 residues. Germline-derived CDR1 and CDR2 are MNHEY and SMNVEV (reference sequence). With V trimmed by 3 bases and J by 7 bases, 7 bases remained unmatched. DNA of the CDR3: TGTGCCAGCAGTTTTAGTCAGGGGGCCTCTGGCTACACCTTC. It codes for CASSFSQGASGYTF.

The chain carries TRBV6-5 and TRBJ1-5, with a weak D call TRBD1 (5 bases). Germline CDR1 reads MNHEY; CDR2 reads SVGAGI. The germline V and J ends were trimmed by 2 bases and 4 bases, with 6 bases remaining between them. There are 13 residues in the CDR3. The CDR3 loop is CASSYGGNQPQHF. The CDR3 bases are TGTGCCAGCAGTTACGGGGGGAATCAGCCCCAGCATTTT.

This clone was detected only a few times. This chain joins TRBV5-4 and TRBJ1-2, with D unresolved. The germline V gene has CDR1 SGHNT and CDR2 YYREEE (reference sequence). CDR3 length: 12 amino acids. The germline V and J ends were trimmed by 0 bases and 7 bases, with 7 bases remaining between them. The CDR3 nucleotides are TGTGCCAGCAGCTTGGACAACATTGGCTACACCTTC. Translating it yields CASSLDNIGYTF.

CDR3 sequence (DNA): TGTGCCAGCCCCGGGATCTATGGCTACACCTTC. Amino acid sequence: CASPGIYGYTF. This chain links TRBV2 with TRBJ1-2; D is undetermined. CDR3 length equals 11 residues. CDR1 is SNHLY, CDR2 FYNNEI, per germline. V lost 8 bases, J lost 4 bases, and 8 bases lay in between. Looking up the rest from reference TRBV2 and TRBJ1-2 gives the full variable domain: EPEVTQTPSHQVTQMGQEVILRCVPISNHLYFYWYRQILGQKVEFLVSFYNNEISEKSEIFDDQFSVERPDGSNFTLKIRSTKLEDSAMYFCASPGIYGYTFGSGTRLTVV.

Only one count was recorded for this clone. The chain couples TRBV7-9 to TRBJ2-1, with TRBD2 matching 14 bases. Germline-derived CDR1 and CDR2 are SEHNR and FQNEAQ (reference sequence). J was trimmed by 3 bases and V by 6 bases; bases with no gene match: 10. The CDR3 has 18 residues. In DNA form, the CDR3 reads TGTGCCAGCAGTCCGCGGGGACTAGCGGGAGTAATCTACAATGAGCAGTTCTTC. Its translation: CASSPRGLAGVIYNEQFF.

The rearrangement uses TRBV29-1 and TRBJ1-2; D unclear. Germline lookup yields CDR1 SQVTM and CDR2 ANQGSEA. V shed 3 bases and J shed 5 bases, with 19 bases lying between them. This CDR3 region has 15 residues. The CDR3 loop reads CSVDNPAGREYGYTF. The CDR3 DNA sequence: TGCAGCGTTGACAACCCGGCAGGCAGAGAATATGGCTACACCTTC.

V and J are TRBV7-8 and TRBJ2-7; 10 nucleotides match TRBD2. The CDR3 consists of 14 residues. Trimming took 8 bases from V and 7 from J; bases not matched to a gene: 11. Germline V gene sequence: CDR1 SGHVS, CDR2 FQNEAQ. CDR3 residues: CASEKTSGLGEQYF. As DNA, the CDR3 is TGTGCCAGCGAGAAGACTAGCGGGTTAGGGGAGCAGTACTTC.

The J gene is TRBJ1-4, the V gene TRBV27, with a tentative D call TRBD1 (5 bases). Germline CDR1 reads MNHEY; CDR2 reads SMNVEV (reference sequence). V was pared by 3 bases and J by 11 bases, with 13 bases between. The CDR3 covers 13 residues. The CDR3, as DNA: TGTGCCAGCAGTTTCCAGGGCATGGAGAAACTGTTTTTT. It encodes CASSFQGMEKLFF.

This chain links TRBV5-5 with TRBJ1-2; D possibly corresponds to TRBD1 (6 bases). This CDR3 is built from 14 residues. Trimming removed 0 bases at V and 2 bases at J, with 8 bases between. Germline V lookup: CDR1 SGHKS, CDR2 YYEKEE (reference sequence). CDR3 in DNA: TGTGCCAGCAGCTTGGTGGGGGCAAACTATGGCTACACCTTC. Translating it yields CASSLVGANYGYTF.

CDR3 in amino acids: CASNSAGNTGELFF. CDR3 in DNA: TGTGCCAGCAATTCAGCGGGAAACACCGGGGAGCTGTTTTTT. This chain links TRBV6-1 with TRBJ2-2; 7 positions match TRBD2. The CDR3 is 14 residues long. V lost 7 bases and J lost 2; bases outside the gene matches: 4. CDR1 and CDR2 from the germline V gene are MNHNS and SASEGT.

V is TRBV29-1 and J is TRBJ2-5; the match to TRBD2 covers 12 bases. CDR1 is SQVTM, CDR2 ANQGSEA, per germline. The length of the CDR3 is 16 residues. V lost 3 bases, J lost 4 bases, and 9 bases stayed unmatched. Written as DNA, the CDR3 is TGCAGCGTTGAGGCGACTAGCGGGGGCGGGGGAGAGACCCAGTACTTC. It translates to CSVEATSGGGGETQYF.

This rearrangement joins TRBV28 to TRBJ1-5, with D uncertain. V shed 5 bases and J shed 7 bases, with 9 bases lying between them. Looked up from germline, CDR1 is MDHEN and CDR2 is SYDVKM. The CDR3 consists of 12 residues. In nucleotides, the CDR3 is TGTGCCAGCAGTATGGAGAACCAGCCCCAGCATTTT. Translated: CASSMENQPQHF.

J is TRBJ2-4 and V is TRBV19, with D possibly TRBD1 on 6 matching bases. Trimming removed 4 bases at V and 5 bases at J, with 18 bases between. The length of the CDR3 is 16 residues. The germline V gene encodes CDR1 LNHDA and CDR2 SQIVND (reference sequence). The DNA for the CDR3 is TGTGCCAGTAGTAGGGGTCTACGACAGGTAGAAAACATTCAGTACTTC. It is translated as CASSRGLRQVENIQYF.

J is TRBJ1-5 and V is TRBV5-1; D not resolved. V was pared by 0 bases and J by 5 bases, with 6 bases between. This CDR3 contains 13 residues. Germline V lookup: CDR1 SGHRS, CDR2 YFSETQ. The CDR3 nucleotides read TGCGCCAGCAGCTTGGAGGCGGATCAGCCCCAGCATTTT. Translated: CASSLEADQPQHF.